This T cell receptor (beta chain) is from a study of T cells in Graves' hyperthyroidism and ophthalmopathy. About the study: It was at initial diagnosis, before any treatment, that peripheral blood was collected.

RNA transcripts served as the template for amplifying TCR beta CDR3 regions. Researchers ran a first-round RT-PCR on the TCR CDR3 using the HTBI primer set. TCRdb re-called the multiplex PCR reads with MiXCR, one entry per CDR3 protein. The sample includes some 510,000 distinct CDR3 sequences, around 20% of them seen just once. This CDR3 is built from 18 residues. The V gene end was trimmed by 1 base and the J gene end by 0 bases; junction bases not matched to a gene: 14. Germline CDR1 is SQVTM and CDR2 is ANQGSEA. The source is a man younger than 35 with Graves' hyperthyroidism. Sequences were obtained from blood. The J gene is TRBJ2-7, the V gene TRBV29-1; 8 nucleotides align to TRBD2. CDR3 nucleotides: TGCAGCGTTGAAGTCGCGGGGGGCGAGGGAGTGAGCTCCTACGAGCAGTACTTC. It codes for CSVEVAGGEGVSSYEQYF.